This T cell receptor beta chain was sequenced for a study of cytomegalovirus exposure and HLA in healthy donors. This CDR3 contains 15 residues. CDR1 and CDR2 (germline): SGHDT, YYEEEE. The trim removed 2 bases at V and 2 bases at J, leaving 7 bases unmatched. PCR involved 60 Vbeta and 13 Jbeta primers. Sequencing used immunoSEQ multiplex PCR; TCRdb keeps in-frame clones, though not all of them. The table includes some 200,000 clones, approximately 79% detected once. Material for sequencing was PBMCs. This sequence originates from a girl between 2 and 10 years old in good health and CMV-seronegative. The rearrangement uses TRBV5-6 and TRBJ2-7, with 7 bases aligning to TRBD1. The CDR3 coding sequence is TGTGCCAGCAGCTTACGACCAGGACAGGCCTACGAGCAGTACTTC. It translates to CASSLRPGQAYEQYF.